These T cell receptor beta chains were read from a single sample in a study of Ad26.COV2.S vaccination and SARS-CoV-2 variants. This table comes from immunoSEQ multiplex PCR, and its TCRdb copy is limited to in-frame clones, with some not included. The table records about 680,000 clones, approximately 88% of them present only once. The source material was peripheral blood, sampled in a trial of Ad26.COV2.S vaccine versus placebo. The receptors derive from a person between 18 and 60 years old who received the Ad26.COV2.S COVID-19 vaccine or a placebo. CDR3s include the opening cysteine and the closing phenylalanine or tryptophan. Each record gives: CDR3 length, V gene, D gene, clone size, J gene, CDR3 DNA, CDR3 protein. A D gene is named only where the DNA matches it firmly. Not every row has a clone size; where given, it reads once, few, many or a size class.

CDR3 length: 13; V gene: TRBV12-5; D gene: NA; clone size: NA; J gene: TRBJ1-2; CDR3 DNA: TGTGCTAGTGCCCCTTCGGGGGGTGGAGGCTACACCTTC; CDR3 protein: CASAPSGGGGYTF
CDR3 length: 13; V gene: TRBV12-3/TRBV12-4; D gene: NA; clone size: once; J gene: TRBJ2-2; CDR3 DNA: TGTGCCAGCAGTTCTTCAAACACCGGGGAGCTGTTTTTT; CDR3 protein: CASSSSNTGELFF
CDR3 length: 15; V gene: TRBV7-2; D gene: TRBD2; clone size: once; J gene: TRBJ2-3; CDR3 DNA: TGTGCCAGCAGCTTCGGGGGGGGTGTCACAGATACGCAGTATTTT; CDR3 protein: CASSFGGGVTDTQYF
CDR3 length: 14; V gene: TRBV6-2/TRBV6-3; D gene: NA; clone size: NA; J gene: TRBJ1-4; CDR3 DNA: TGTGCCAGCAGTTACTCGACCACTAATGAAAAACTGTTTTTT; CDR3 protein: CASSYSTTNEKLFF
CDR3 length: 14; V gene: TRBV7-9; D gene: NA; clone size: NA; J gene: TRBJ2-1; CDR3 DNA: TGTGCCAGCAGCTTCCCGTGGGGAGACAATGAGCAGTTCTTC; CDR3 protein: CASSFPWGDNEQFF
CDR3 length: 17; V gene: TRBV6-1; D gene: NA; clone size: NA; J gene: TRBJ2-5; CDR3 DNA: TGTGCCAGCAGTGCCCGAAGAAGGGTCAGAGGACAAGAGACCCAGTACTTC; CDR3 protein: CASSARRRVRGQETQYF
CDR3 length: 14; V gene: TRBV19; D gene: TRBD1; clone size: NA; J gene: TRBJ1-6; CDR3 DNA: TGTGCCAGTGAGGGGGGACAGCAGAATTCACCCCTCCACTTT; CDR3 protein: CASEGGQQNSPLHF
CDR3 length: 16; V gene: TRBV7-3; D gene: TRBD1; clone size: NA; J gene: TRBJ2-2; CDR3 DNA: TGTGCCAGCAGCTTACCAGGGGGCACCGAGGCCGGGGAGCTGTTTTTT; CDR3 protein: CASSLPGGTEAGELFF
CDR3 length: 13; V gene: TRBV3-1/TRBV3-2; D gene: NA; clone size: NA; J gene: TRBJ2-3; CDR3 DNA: TGTGCCAGCAGCCAAGCCACCGGAGATACGCAGTATTTT; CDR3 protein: CASSQATGDTQYF
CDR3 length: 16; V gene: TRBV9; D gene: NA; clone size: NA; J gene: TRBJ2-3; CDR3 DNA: TGTGCCAGCAGCGTAGGGCGCCTGACTACCACAGATACGCAGTATTTT; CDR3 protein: CASSVGRLTTTDTQYF
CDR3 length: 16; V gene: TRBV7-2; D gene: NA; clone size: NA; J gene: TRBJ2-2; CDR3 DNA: TGTGCCAGCAGCCTAAGGGGGACACCACTCACCGGGGAGCTGTTTTTT; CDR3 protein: CASSLRGTPLTGELFF
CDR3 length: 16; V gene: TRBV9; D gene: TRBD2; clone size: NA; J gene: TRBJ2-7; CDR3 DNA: TGTGCCAGCAGCGGGGGAGGTAGCGGGGCCGGGTACGAGCAGTACTTC; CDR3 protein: CASSGGGSGAGYEQYF
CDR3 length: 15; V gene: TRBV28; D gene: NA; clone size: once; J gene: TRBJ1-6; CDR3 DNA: TGTGCCAGCAGTTTGGGGGGGACGGGTAATTCACCCCTCCACTTT; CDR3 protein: CASSLGGTGNSPLHF
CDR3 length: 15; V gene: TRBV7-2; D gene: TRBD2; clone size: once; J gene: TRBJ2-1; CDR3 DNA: TGTGCCAGCAGCTTCCAGCGGGGGCCCTACAATGAGCAGTTCTTC; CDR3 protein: CASSFQRGPYNEQFF
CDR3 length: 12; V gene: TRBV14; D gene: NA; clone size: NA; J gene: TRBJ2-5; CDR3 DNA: TGTGCCAGCAGCCAGATAGTAGAGACCCAGTACTTC; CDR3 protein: CASSQIVETQYF
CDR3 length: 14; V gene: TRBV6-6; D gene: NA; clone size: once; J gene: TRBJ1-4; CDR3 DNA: TGTGCCAGCAGGGCACTGACAACTAATGAAAAACTGTTTTTT; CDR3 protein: CASRALTTNEKLFF
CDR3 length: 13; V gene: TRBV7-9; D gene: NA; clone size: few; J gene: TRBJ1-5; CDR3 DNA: TGTGCCAGCAGCTTAGCCCGCGGTCAGCCCCAGCATTTT; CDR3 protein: CASSLARGQPQHF
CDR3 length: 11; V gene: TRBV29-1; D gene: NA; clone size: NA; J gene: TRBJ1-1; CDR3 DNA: TGCAGCGCCATGGTAGTGGATGAAGCTTTCTTT; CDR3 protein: CSAMVVDEAFF
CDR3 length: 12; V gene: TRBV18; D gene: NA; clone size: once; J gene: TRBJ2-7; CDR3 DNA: TGTGCCAGCTCAGGACTGGCCTACGAGCAGTACTTC; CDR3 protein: CASSGLAYEQYF
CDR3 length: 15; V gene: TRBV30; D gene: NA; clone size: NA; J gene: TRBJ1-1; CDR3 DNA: TGTGCCTGGAGTCCCGGGAGGGGGGCGAACACTGAAGCTTTCTTT; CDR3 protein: CAWSPGRGANTEAFF
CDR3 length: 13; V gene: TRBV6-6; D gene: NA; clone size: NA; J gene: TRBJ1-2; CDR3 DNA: TGTGCCAGCAGTATTCAGGGGACCTATGGCTACACCTTC; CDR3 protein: CASSIQGTYGYTF
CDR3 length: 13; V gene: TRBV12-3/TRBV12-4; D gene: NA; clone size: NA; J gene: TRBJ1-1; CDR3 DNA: TGTGCCAGCAGTTTTCGGAAGAACACTGAAGCTTTCTTT; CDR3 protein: CASSFRKNTEAFF
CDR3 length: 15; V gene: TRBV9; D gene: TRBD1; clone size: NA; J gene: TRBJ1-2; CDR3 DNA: TGTGCCAGCAGCCCCCAGGAAGACAGGGTGAATGGCTACACCTTC; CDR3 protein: CASSPQEDRVNGYTF
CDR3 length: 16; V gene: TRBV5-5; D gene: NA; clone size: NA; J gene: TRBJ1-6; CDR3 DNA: TGTGCCAGCAGCTTGCGGCAGACTCCCTATAATTCACCCCTCCACTTT; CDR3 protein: CASSLRQTPYNSPLHF
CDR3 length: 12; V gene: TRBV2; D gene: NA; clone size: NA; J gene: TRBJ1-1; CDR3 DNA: TGTGCCAGCAACCGGGAGGGGGGGGAAGCTTTCTTT; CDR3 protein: CASNREGGEAFF
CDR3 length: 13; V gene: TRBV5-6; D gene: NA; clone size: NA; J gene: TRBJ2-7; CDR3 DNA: TGTGCCAGCAGCTCCAGCGTCGCACCCGAGCAGTACTTC; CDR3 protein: CASSSSVAPEQYF
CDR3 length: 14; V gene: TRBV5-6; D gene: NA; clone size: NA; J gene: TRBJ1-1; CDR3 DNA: TGTGCCAGCAGCCCAGGGGCCAATCCATTTGAAGCTTTCTTT; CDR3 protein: CASSPGANPFEAFF
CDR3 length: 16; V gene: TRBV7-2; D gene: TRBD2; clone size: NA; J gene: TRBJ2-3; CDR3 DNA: TGTGCCAGCAGCTTGAGTGGCGGGGGGGCGACAGATACGCAGTATTTT; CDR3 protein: CASSLSGGGATDTQYF
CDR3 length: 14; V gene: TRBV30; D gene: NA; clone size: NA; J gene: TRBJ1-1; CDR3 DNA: TGTGCCTGGAGTGTAGTGCGGCAGGGCGGGCGAGCTTTCTTT; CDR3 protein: CAWSVVRQGGRAFF
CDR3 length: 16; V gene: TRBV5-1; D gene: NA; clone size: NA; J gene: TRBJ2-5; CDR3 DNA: TGCGCCAGCAGCTTGGCCCCAGGAGGGCCGGAGGAGACCCAGTACTTC; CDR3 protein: CASSLAPGGPEETQYF
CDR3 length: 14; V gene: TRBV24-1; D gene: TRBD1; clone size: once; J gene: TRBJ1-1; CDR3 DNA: TGTGCCACCAGTGATTTGGGGACAGGGGAAGGAGCTTTCTTT; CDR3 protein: CATSDLGTGEGAFF
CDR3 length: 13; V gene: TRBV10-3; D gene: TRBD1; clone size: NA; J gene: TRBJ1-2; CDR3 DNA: TGTGCCACTTCGACAGGGAACGGCTATGGCTACACCTTC; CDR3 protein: CATSTGNGYGYTF
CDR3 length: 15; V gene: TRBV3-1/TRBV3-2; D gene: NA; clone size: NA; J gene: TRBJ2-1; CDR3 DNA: TGTGCCAGCAGCCAAGATGCAAGCGGACGGCCCGAGCAGTTCTTC; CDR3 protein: CASSQDASGRPEQFF
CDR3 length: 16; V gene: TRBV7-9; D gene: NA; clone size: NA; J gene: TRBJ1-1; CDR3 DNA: TGTGCCAGCAGCTTAGGAGGTAAGGGGTCGGACACTGAAGCTTTCTTT; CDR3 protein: CASSLGGKGSDTEAFF
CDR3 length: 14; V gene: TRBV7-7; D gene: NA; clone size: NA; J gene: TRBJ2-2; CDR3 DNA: TGTGCTAGCAGCTTAGGACAGTACACCGGGGAGCTGTTTTTT; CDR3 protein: CASSLGQYTGELFF
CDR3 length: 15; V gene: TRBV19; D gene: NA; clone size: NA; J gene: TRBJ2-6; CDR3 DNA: TGTGCCAGTAGTATCCCGAACTCTGGGGCCAACGTCCTGACTTTC; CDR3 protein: CASSIPNSGANVLTF
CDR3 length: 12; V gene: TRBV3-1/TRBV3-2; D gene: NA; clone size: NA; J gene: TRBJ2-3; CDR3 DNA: TGTGCCAGCAGCCTTAGCACAGATACGCAGTATTTT; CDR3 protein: CASSLSTDTQYF
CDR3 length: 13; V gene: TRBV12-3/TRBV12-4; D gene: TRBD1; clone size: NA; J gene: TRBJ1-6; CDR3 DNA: TGTGCCAGCTCTGACAGGGGGAGATCACCCCTCCACTTT; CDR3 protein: CASSDRGRSPLHF
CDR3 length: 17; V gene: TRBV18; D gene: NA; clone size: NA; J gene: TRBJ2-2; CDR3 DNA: TGTGCCAGCTCACGTTGGCTGCCCCCAGACAACACCGGGGAGCTGTTTTTT; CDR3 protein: CASSRWLPPDNTGELFF